The next 17 T cell receptor beta chains were all read from a single sample in a study of T cell responses to AZD1222 COVID-19 vaccine. The data were produced by immunoSEQ multiplex PCR, yet TCRdb's version contains in-frame clones alone and is incomplete. The sample holds roughly 150,000 clones, about nine tenths seen once. The sequenced sample was peripheral blood, obtained 28 days after the second AZD1222 dose. These TCRs come from an adult who received the AZD1222 COVID-19 vaccine.

This clone was seen a few times. The gene calls are TRBV5-4 and TRBJ2-7; 8 nucleotides line up with TRBD1. The CDR3 runs 14 residues. V shed 1 base and J 0 bases; nucleotides not matched to a gene: 0. Germline lookup yields CDR1 SGHNT and CDR2 YYREEE (reference sequence). CDR3 DNA: TGTGCCAGCAGCTTGCAGGGGGCCTCCTACGAGCAGTACTTC. Residues: CASSLQGASYEQYF.

In DNA, the CDR3 is TGTGCCAGCAGTTTACAACCGGGACCTTTTTCTTCACCCCTCCACTTT. Residues: CASSLQPGPFSSPLHF. The chain is built from TRBV6-5 and TRBJ1-6; a possible D gene is TRBD1 (5 bases). Germline CDR1 reads MNHEY; CDR2 reads SVGAGI. CDR3 length: 16 residues. V lost 4 bases, J lost 9 bases, and 19 bases lay in between.

In nucleotides, the CDR3 is TGTGCCAGCAGCCCTGACTTGCGGGAAATCTCTGGAAACACCATATATTTT. This translates into CASSPDLREISGNTIYF. The chain is built from TRBV5-4 and TRBJ1-3; no clear D gene. V lost 4 bases, J lost 0 bases, and 17 bases lay in between. The CDR3 runs to 17 residues. The germline CDR1 and CDR2 sequences are SGHNT and YYREEE (reference sequence).

The chain uses TRBV18 and TRBJ2-5; D is possibly TRBD2 (6 bases). CDR1 is KGHSH and CDR2 is LQKENI in the germline V gene. There are 14 residues in the CDR3. Trimming removed 1 base at V and 6 bases at J, with 12 bases between. The chain's CDR3 is CASSPREDGKTQYF. As DNA, the CDR3 is TGTGCCAGCTCACCACGGGAGGACGGAAAGACCCAGTACTTC.

The rearrangement uses TRBV12-3 or TRBV12-4 and TRBJ1-2, with unresolved D. This CDR3 comprises 12 residues. The V and J ends lost 3 bases and 8 bases respectively, with 10 bases between them. The CDR3 sequence: CASSFGLSGYTF. The CDR3 DNA reads TGTGCCAGCAGTTTCGGATTGAGCGGCTACACCTTC.

This chain links TRBV3-1 (or the pseudogene TRBV3-2) with TRBJ1-2, with 8 bases that match TRBD1. V dropped 4 bases and J dropped 3; count of bases not matched to a gene: 4. Looked up from germline, CDR1 is LGHDT and CDR2 is YNNKEL (reference sequence). The CDR3 extends over 14 amino acids. The CDR3 sequence is CASSLQGGDYGYTF. The CDR3 nucleotides are TGTGCCAGCAGCCTACAGGGGGGTGACTATGGCTACACCTTC.

The chain has TRBV7-7 and TRBJ2-2, with 12 bases matching TRBD2. Germline V gene data show CDR1 as SSHAT and CDR2 as FNYEAQ (reference sequence). With V trimmed by 1 base and J by 5 bases, 5 bases remained unmatched. This CDR3 spans 17 amino acids. As DNA, the CDR3 is TGTGCCAGCAGCTTAGGACTAGCGGGAGAGGGAACCGGGGAGCTGTTTTTT. This encodes CASSLGLAGEGTGELFF. Drawing the rest from reference TRBV7-7 and TRBJ2-2, the complete variable domain is GAGVSQSPRYKVTKRGQDVTLRCDPISSHATLYWYQQALGQGPEFLTYFNYEAQPDKSGLPSDRFSAERPEGSISTLTIQRTEQRDSAMYRCASSLGLAGEGTGELFFGEGSRLTVL.

The chain recombines TRBV4-3 with TRBJ1-1; D is uncertain. CDR3 length equals 14 residues. V gave up 0 bases and J gave up 7 bases, with 12 bases separating them. Germline CDR1 and CDR2: LGHNA and YSLEER. The CDR3 region has the DNA TGCGCCAGCAGCCAAGATATCCTACAGTATGAAGCTTTCTTT. Its protein is CASSQDILQYEAFF.

This rearrangement joins TRBV2 to TRBJ1-4, with D unclear. The CDR3 has 15 amino acids. Trimming took off 6 bases at V and 7 bases at J, with 18 bases between the two ends. Germline V lookup: CDR1 SNHLY, CDR2 FYNNEI. The CDR3 region has the DNA TGTGCCAGCAGCGACACTGCGGAGTGGGGTGAAAAACTGTTTTTT. Encoded protein: CASSDTAEWGEKLFF. The variable domain in full, with the rest retrieved from reference TRBV2 and TRBJ1-4, is EPEVTQTPSHQVTQMGQEVILRCVPISNHLYFYWYRQILGQKVEFLVSFYNNEISEKSEIFDDQFSVERPDGSNFTLKIRSTKLEDSAMYFCASSDTAEWGEKLFFGSGTQLSVL.

J is TRBJ1-5 and V is TRBV6-5; a possible D gene is TRBD1 (5 bases). Trimming took off 5 bases at V and 7 bases at J, with 12 bases between the two ends. The CDR3 spans 13 residues. Looked up from germline, CDR1 is MNHEY and CDR2 is SVGAGI. CDR3 sequence reads: CASSPKGEQPQHF. DNA of the CDR3: TGTGCCAGCAGTCCCAAAGGGGAACAGCCCCAGCATTTT.

This chain links TRBV28 with TRBJ1-4; D remains ambiguous. This CDR3 comprises 14 residues. The V end lost 5 bases, the J end lost 4 bases, and 11 bases lay between the germline ends. CDR1 and CDR2 from the germline V gene are MDHEN and SYDVKM. CDR3 in DNA: TGTGCCAGCAGTGCCAGACGGAATAATGAAAAACTGTTTTTT. Translation: CASSARRNNEKLFF.

V gene TRBV2 combines with J gene TRBJ2-7; the D gene is possibly TRBD2 (5 bases). The CDR3 is 14 residues long. CDR1 SNHLY and CDR2 FYNNEI come from the germline V gene. V was trimmed by 7 bases and J by 2 bases, leaving 15 bases between them. CDR3 coding DNA: TGTGCCAGCAATCGAGAGGGTTCAGCCTACGAGCAGTACTTC. Protein: CASNREGSAYEQYF.

The chain employs TRBV6-4 and TRBJ1-5; 7 bases fit TRBD1. CDR1 is MRHNA, CDR2 SNTAGT, per germline. The CDR3 is 15 amino acids. J lost 3 bases, V lost 2 bases, and 4 bases had no gene match. CDR3 residues: CASSDLQGNNQPQHF. The CDR3, as DNA: TGTGCCAGCAGTGACCTACAGGGGAACAATCAGCCCCAGCATTTT.

The chain joins TRBV6-2 or TRBV6-3 to TRBJ1-2; perhaps TRBD1 as D (6 bases). This CDR3 is built from 12 residues. V gave up 2 bases and J gave up 8 bases, with 9 bases separating them. Germline V gene data show CDR1 as MNHEY and CDR2 as SVGEGT. CDR3 in amino acids: CASSYTGTGYTF. In nucleotides, the CDR3 is TGTGCCAGCAGTTACACAGGGACGGGCTACACCTTC.

This chain joins TRBV2 and TRBJ2-1; D perhaps matches TRBD2 (5 bases). The CDR3 loop spans 16 amino acids. Germline-derived CDR1 and CDR2 are SNHLY and FYNNEI. V lost 5 bases and J 2 bases, leaving 16 bases between the germline ends. DNA of the CDR3: TGTGCCAGCAGTCCGAGGGAACTAGGGACCTACAATGAGCAGTTCTTC. As protein: CASSPRELGTYNEQFF. The full variable domain, its missing parts supplied by reference TRBV2 and TRBJ2-1, is EPEVTQTPSHQVTQMGQEVILRCVPISNHLYFYWYRQILGQKVEFLVSFYNNEISEKSEIFDDQFSVERPDGSNFTLKIRSTKLEDSAMYFCASSPRELGTYNEQFFGPGTRLTVL.

This rearrangement joins TRBV30 to TRBJ2-3; 10 nucleotides align to TRBD2. The V segment lost 0 bases and the J segment 5 bases; nucleotides outside the gene matches: 5. CDR3 length equals 15 residues. The germline gives CDR1 GTSNPN, CDR2 SVGIG (reference sequence). The CDR3 sequence is CAWSVTSGEGDTQYF. CDR3 DNA: TGTGCCTGGAGTGTAACTAGCGGGGAAGGAGATACGCAGTATTTT. Together with reference TRBV30 and TRBJ2-3, the CDR3 gives the full variable domain: SQTIHQWPATLVQPVGSPLSLECTVEGTSNPNLYWYRQAAGRGLQLLFYSVGIGQISSEVPQNLSASRPQDRQFILSSKKLLLSDSGFYLCAWSVTSGEGDTQYFGPGTRLTVL.

This sequence joins TRBV7-2 and TRBJ2-4; tentative D call: TRBD1 (6 bases). CDR3 length: 13 residues. Between the trimmed V and J ends, which lost 5 bases and 8 bases, there was a span of 13 bases. Germline V lookup: CDR1 SGHTA, CDR2 FQGNSA. The CDR3 nucleotides read TGTGCCAGCAGCGTTAACGAGGGGGACATTCAGTACTTC. Residues: CASSVNEGDIQYF.